This passage covers 10 T cell receptor beta chains from one sample sequenced in a study of blood T cell repertoires in COVID-19 (dated by TCRdb to the early 2020s). The protocol used for the library was the immunoSEQ multiplex PCR assay. This is the immuneACCESS table as TCRdb keeps it, with only in-frame sequences that have V and J called. A part of the clones is gone; compared with another copy, unresolved V genes explain less than half, and the rest is unexplained. For this sample the table gives under 300,000 clones, of which approximately 83% were detected only once. The ten largest clones capture roughly 10% of the sample. Sequenced sample: peripheral blood. The origin of the receptors is a woman of 80 years or more with acute or convalescent COVID-19.

The V call is TRBV2, the J call TRBJ1-2; 8 nucleotides align to TRBD1. V was pared by 4 bases and J by 4 bases, with 5 bases of the junction left unmatched. The CDR3 extends over 14 amino acids. Germline CDR1 reads SNHLY; CDR2 reads FYNNEI. Written as DNA, the CDR3 is TGTGCCAGCAGTGGGCAGGGGGCCCCCTATGGCTACACCTTC. Its protein is CASSGQGAPYGYTF. Together with reference TRBV2 and TRBJ1-2, the CDR3 gives the full variable domain: EPEVTQTPSHQVTQMGQEVILRCVPISNHLYFYWYRQILGQKVEFLVSFYNNEISEKSEIFDDQFSVERPDGSNFTLKIRSTKLEDSAMYFCASSGQGAPYGYTFGSGTRLTVV.

The chain employs TRBV19 and TRBJ2-1, with TRBD1 identical over 8 bases. The CDR3 consists of 15 residues. Germline assignment: CDR1 LNHDA and CDR2 SQIVND (reference sequence). Trimming cost V 5 bases and J 3 bases; bases outside gene matches: 6. CDR3 amino acids: CASSPDRANYNEQFF. In DNA form, the CDR3 reads TGTGCCAGTAGTCCGGACAGGGCGAACTACAATGAGCAGTTCTTC.

The chain joins TRBV7-2 to TRBJ2-5; 7 bases align to TRBD2. The V gene's germline CDR1 is SGHTA and CDR2 FQGNSA. The CDR3 contains 13 residues. Germline trimming cut 6 bases from V and 5 bases from J; bases unmatched to any gene: 6. DNA of the CDR3: TGTGCCAGCAGGGACTGGACTAGTGAGACCCAGTACTTC. Amino acids: CASRDWTSETQYF.

V and J are TRBV2 and TRBJ1-4; TRBD1 might be the D (5 bases). Looked up from germline, CDR1 is SNHLY and CDR2 is FYNNEI. Between the trimmed V and J ends, which lost 6 bases and 7 bases, there was a span of 15 bases. The CDR3 runs to 14 residues. CDR3 in DNA: TGTGCCAGCAGCGGGGACCCAGCGGGTGAAAAACTGTTTTTT. Its translation is CASSGDPAGEKLFF.

The chain is built from TRBV7-2 and TRBJ2-5, with a tentative D call TRBD1 (6 bases). This CDR3 is 13 amino acids long. Germline V CDR1 and CDR2: SGHTA, FQGNSA. Trimming stripped 5 bases from V and 7 bases from J, with 14 bases between. The CDR3, as DNA: TGTGCCAGCAGCAGGATCTCACAGGGGACCCAGTACTTC. Its translation is CASSRISQGTQYF.

V is TRBV5-1 and J is TRBJ2-5; 8 nucleotides align to TRBD1. CDR3 size: 14 residues. Germline V gene data show CDR1 as SGHRS and CDR2 as YFSETQ. V trimming: 4 bases; J trimming: 5 bases; junction bases outside the gene matches: 7. CDR3 residues: CASSKGQVWETQYF. The CDR3 DNA reads TGCGCCAGCAGCAAGGGACAGGTGTGGGAGACCCAGTACTTC.

The table lists this clone with a count of one. The gene calls are TRBV5-6 and TRBJ1-5; tentative D call: TRBD1 (5 bases). Germline CDR1 and CDR2: SGHDT and YYEEEE. This CDR3 spans 14 amino acids. V was pared by 4 bases and J by 0 bases, with 8 bases between. The CDR3 DNA reads TGTGCCAGCAGCGCGGGGCATAGCAATCAGCCCCAGCATTTT. Protein: CASSAGHSNQPQHF.

The genes are TRBV28 and TRBJ2-1; 12 positions match TRBD2. This CDR3 region has 17 residues. The germline CDR1 and CDR2 sequences are MDHEN and SYDVKM. With V trimmed by 6 bases and J by 1 base, 7 bases remained unmatched. As DNA, the CDR3 is TGTGCCAGCAGCACTCCTAGCGGGGGGGCTTCCTACAATGAGCAGTTCTTC. Translated, it gives CASSTPSGGASYNEQFF. The full variable domain, completed using reference TRBV28 and TRBJ2-1, is DVKVTQSSRYLVKRTGEKVFLECVQDMDHENMFWYRQDPGLGLRLIYFSYDVKMKEKGDIPEGYSVSREKKERFSLILESASTNQTSMYLCASSTPSGGASYNEQFFGPGTRLTVL.

The genes are TRBV5-1 and TRBJ2-3, with a possible D match to TRBD1 (5 bases). V was clipped by 5 bases and J by 2 bases, with 12 bases between them. The length of the CDR3 is 14 residues. Germline CDR1 is SGHRS and CDR2 is YFSETQ. CDR3 protein: CASRWTLTTDTQYF. The CDR3 coding sequence is TGCGCCAGCAGGTGGACACTAACCACAGATACGCAGTATTTT.

The rearrangement links TRBV2 to TRBJ1-6, with D hard to call. This CDR3 comprises 14 residues. Germline assignment: CDR1 SNHLY and CDR2 FYNNEI. V dropped 6 bases and J dropped 4 bases, with 10 bases sitting between them. CDR3 DNA sequence: TGTGCCAGCAGCGGCAGACTATATAATTCACCCCTCCACTTT. This codes for CASSGRLYNSPLHF. The full variable domain, in which reference TRBV2 and TRBJ1-6 provide the parts outside the CDR3, is EPEVTQTPSHQVTQMGQEVILRCVPISNHLYFYWYRQILGQKVEFLVSFYNNEISEKSEIFDDQFSVERPDGSNFTLKIRSTKLEDSAMYFCASSGRLYNSPLHFGNGTRLTVT.